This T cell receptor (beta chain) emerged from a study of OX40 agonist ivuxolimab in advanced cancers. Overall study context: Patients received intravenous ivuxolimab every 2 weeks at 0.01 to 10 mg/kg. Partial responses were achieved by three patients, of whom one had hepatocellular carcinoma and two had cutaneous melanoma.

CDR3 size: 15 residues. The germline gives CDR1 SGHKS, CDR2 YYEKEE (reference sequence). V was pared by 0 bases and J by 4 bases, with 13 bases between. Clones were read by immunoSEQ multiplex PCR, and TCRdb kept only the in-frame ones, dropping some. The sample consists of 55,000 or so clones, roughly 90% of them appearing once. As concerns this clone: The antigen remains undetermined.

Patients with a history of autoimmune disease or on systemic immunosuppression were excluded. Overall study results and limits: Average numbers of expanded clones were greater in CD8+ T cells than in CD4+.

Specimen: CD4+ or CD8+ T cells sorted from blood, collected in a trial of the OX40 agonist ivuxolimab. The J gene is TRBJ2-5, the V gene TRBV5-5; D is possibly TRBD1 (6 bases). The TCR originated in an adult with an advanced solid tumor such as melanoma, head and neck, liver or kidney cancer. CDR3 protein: CASSLATGFRETQYF. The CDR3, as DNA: TGTGCCAGCAGCTTGGCTACAGGGTTCAGAGAGACCCAGTACTTC.